These T cell receptor beta chains were read from a single sample in a study of T cell responses to AZD1222 COVID-19 vaccine. This table comes from immunoSEQ multiplex PCR, and its TCRdb copy is limited to in-frame clones, with some not included. The top ten hold about 4.9% of the sample, which has about 150,000 clones, around 83% seen once. The input for sequencing was peripheral blood, taken 28 days after the second AZD1222 dose. The source is an adult who received the AZD1222 COVID-19 vaccine. The CDR3 runs from the conserved cysteine through the conserved F or W. D genes are given only for firm matches. A clone size is listed for some rows: how often the clone was seen (once, few, many), or a class if it is expanded.

- - TRBJ2-1 TRBV24-1 TGTGCCACCATGCCCGCGGGTGGGAATGAGCAGTTCTTC CATMPAGGNEQFF
- - TRBJ2-5 TRBV9 TGTGCCAGCAGCGTCGGAGTAGGGCTCCAAGAGACCCAGTACTTC CASSVGVGLQETQYF
- - TRBJ2-7 TRBV5-4 TGTGCCAGCAGCTCTCCGGACAGCATCCTCTCCTACGAGCAGTACTTC CASSSPDSILSYEQYF
- - TRBJ2-7 TRBV6-5 TGTGCCAGCAGCTACAGGGAGAGGGGGGACGAGCAGTACTTC CASSYRERGDEQYF
- - TRBJ1-2 TRBV7-2 TGTGCCAGCACCTGGGGAACCGCGACTTATGGCTACACCTTC CASTWGTATYGYTF
- once TRBJ1-1 TRBV28 TGTGCCAGCAGTCCACCTCCGGGGACTGAAGCTTTCTTT CASSPPPGTEAFF
- once TRBJ2-3 TRBV20-1 TGCAGTGCTATACGGGGAGATACGCAGTATTTT CSAIRGDTQYF
- - TRBJ1-1 TRBV20-1 TGCAGTGCCGCAAACACTGAAGCTTTCTTT CSAANTEAFF
- - TRBJ1-2 TRBV7-8 TGTGCCAGCAGCTTAGGAGTGACCTATGGCTACACCTTC CASSLGVTYGYTF
- - TRBJ2-2 TRBV4-1 TGCGCCAGCAGCCACCTGTTGGGATCGGGGCGTACCGGGGAGCTGTTTTTT CASSHLLGSGRTGELFF
TRBD1 - TRBJ1-4 TRBV25-1 TGTGCCAGCAGTTTATCCGGGACAGGGTCTGAAAAACTGTTTTTT CASSLSGTGSEKLFF
- - TRBJ1-5 TRBV12-3/TRBV12-4 TGTGCCAGCAGTTACGAGTGGCGGCAGCCCCAGCATTTT CASSYEWRQPQHF
TRBD1 - TRBJ2-3 TRBV7-9 TGTGCCAGCAGCGCCGGGACAGGGACAGATACGCAGTATTTT CASSAGTGTDTQYF
TRBD1 once TRBJ1-2 TRBV5-1 TGCGCCAGCAGCCTCGGACAGGGCGAGTTTCGAGATGGCTACACCTTC CASSLGQGEFRDGYTF
- - TRBJ2-7 TRBV30 TGTGCCTGGAGTGTACTCGAAGGCTACGAGCAGTACTTC CAWSVLEGYEQYF
TRBD1 - TRBJ2-7 TRBV12-3/TRBV12-4 TGTGCCAGCAGTTGGGACAGCTACGAGCAGTACTTC CASSWDSYEQYF
- - TRBJ2-3 TRBV18 TGTGCCAGCTCACCTTTGACAGCCTCTAGCACAGATACGCAGTATTTT CASSPLTASSTDTQYF
- - TRBJ1-3 TRBV19 TGTGCCAGTAGTACGGGACAAACTGGAAACACCATATATTTT CASSTGQTGNTIYF
- - TRBJ2-7 TRBV12-3/TRBV12-4 TGTGCCAGCAGTTTTGGCAGGACGTACGAGCAGTACTTC CASSFGRTYEQYF
- - TRBJ1-5 TRBV7-2 TGTGCCAGCAGCCCTTCAGAGGGTCAGCCCCAGCATTTT CASSPSEGQPQHF
- - TRBJ2-5 TRBV2 TGTGCCAGCAGTAAACGGGACCCCCCAGAGACCCAGTACTTC CASSKRDPPETQYF
- - TRBJ1-4 TRBV7-9 TGTGCCAGCAGCTTAGTTGAAACTAATGAAAAACTGTTTTTT CASSLVETNEKLFF
TRBD1 - TRBJ2-3 TRBV6-5 TGTGCCAGCAGGAGGACAGGGAGCACAGATACGCAGTATTTT CASRRTGSTDTQYF
TRBD1 once TRBJ2-2 TRBV3-1/TRBV3-2 TGTGCCAGCAGCCAAGAAGTCTGGACAGGGCTCGGGGAGCTGTTTTTT CASSQEVWTGLGELFF
- - TRBJ2-1 TRBV28 TGTGCCAGCAGTAGCCATCTCGGGGGTGAGCAGTTCTTC CASSSHLGGEQFF
- - TRBJ2-2 TRBV11-2 TGTGCCAGCAGCTCGGGTAGGAACACCGGGGAGCTGTTTTTT CASSSGRNTGELFF
- once TRBJ1-6 TRBV10-3 TGTGCCATCAGCGACCTCCTGGGGGGGGCGGATTCACCCCTCCACTTT CAISDLLGGADSPLHF
TRBD2 - TRBJ2-5 TRBV11-1 TGTGCCAGCAGCCCTCGGACTAGCGGGAGGGAGACCCAGTACTTC CASSPRTSGRETQYF
- - TRBJ2-1 TRBV5-4 TGTGCCAGCAGCTTGGAAGGACGCTCCTACAATGAGCAGTTCTTC CASSLEGRSYNEQFF
TRBD1 - TRBJ2-1 TRBV19 TGTGCCAGTAGCATAGACAGGGCAGGTGAGCAGTTCTTC CASSIDRAGEQFF
- - TRBJ1-1 TRBV13 TGTGCCAGCAGCTTATCTCGGGGGGAAGCTTTCTTT CASSLSRGEAFF
- - TRBJ1-1 TRBV27 TGTGCCAGCAGTTCCAGGATGAACACTGAAGCTTTCTTT CASSSRMNTEAFF
- - TRBJ1-1 TRBV5-4 TGTGCCAGCAGCTTGGCGGGGATAACTGAAGCTTTCTTT CASSLAGITEAFF
- - TRBJ2-3 TRBV19 TGTGCCAGTAGTCTCCAGCCGGATACGCAGTATTTT CASSLQPDTQYF
TRBD1 - TRBJ1-1 TRBV18 TGTGCCAGCTCACGGGGGTCGGACAGGACTGAAGCTTTCTTT CASSRGSDRTEAFF
- - TRBJ2-1 TRBV5-5 TGTGCCAGCAGCTTGCTCGGCATTTGCTCCTACAATGAGCAGTTCTTC CASSLLGICSYNEQFF
- - TRBJ1-1 TRBV13 TGTGCCAGCAGCTTACTAAAAGATTGGAACACTGAAGCTTTCTTT CASSLLKDWNTEAFF
- - TRBJ2-1 TRBV5-1 TGCGCCAGCAGCTTGAGTTCTACCTACAATGAGCAGTTCTTC CASSLSSTYNEQFF
- - TRBJ2-3 TRBV6-4 TGTGCCAGCAGTAAGGACGGCTTCACAGATACGCAGTATTTT CASSKDGFTDTQYF
- - TRBJ1-4 TRBV6-5 TGTGCCAGCAGTAACCCAGGGGCGGGCGTTGAAAAACTGTTTTTT CASSNPGAGVEKLFF
- - TRBJ1-2 TRBV5-4 TGTGCCAGCAGCTTGGTGGGCAGGGTCGAGAATGGCTACACCTTC CASSLVGRVENGYTF
- - TRBJ1-4 TRBV24-1 TGTGCCACCAGTGAGAGGACAGTCTACTATGAAAAACTGTTTTTT CATSERTVYYEKLFF
TRBD2 - TRBJ2-6 TRBV29-1 TGCAGCGTTGAGGGCGGACTAGCGGGAGCTGGGGCCAACGTCCTGACTTTC CSVEGGLAGAGANVLTF
TRBD1 few TRBJ1-6 TRBV5-4 TGTGCCAGCAGCTTGGGAGTAGGGGGCAATTCACCCCTCCACTTT CASSLGVGGNSPLHF
TRBD1 - TRBJ2-1 TRBV11-2 TGTGCCAGCAGCGCAGACAGGGTAGCCAATGAGCAGTTCTTC CASSADRVANEQFF
- - TRBJ2-2 TRBV19 TGTGCCAGTTTCGACGGCGCGAACACCGGGGAGCTGTTTTTT CASFDGANTGELFF
TRBD2 - TRBJ2-7 TRBV10-3 TGTGCCATCACTCCTAGCGGGAATAAGGACGAGCAGTACTTC CAITPSGNKDEQYF
TRBD1 - TRBJ2-1 TRBV5-1 TGCGCCAGCAGCTTCGATCAGGGGGACTACAATGAGCAGTTCTTC CASSFDQGDYNEQFF
- - TRBJ2-1 TRBV7-9 TGTGCCAGCAGCTTCGGGAGCTCCTACAATGAGCAGTTCTTC CASSFGSSYNEQFF
- - TRBJ2-3 TRBV27 TGTGCCAGCAGTTCCCTCAGCACAGATACGCAGTATTTT CASSSLSTDTQYF
- - TRBJ2-2 TRBV11-1 TGTGCCAGCAGCTTAATCGGGGATTACACCGGGGAGCTGTTTTTT CASSLIGDYTGELFF